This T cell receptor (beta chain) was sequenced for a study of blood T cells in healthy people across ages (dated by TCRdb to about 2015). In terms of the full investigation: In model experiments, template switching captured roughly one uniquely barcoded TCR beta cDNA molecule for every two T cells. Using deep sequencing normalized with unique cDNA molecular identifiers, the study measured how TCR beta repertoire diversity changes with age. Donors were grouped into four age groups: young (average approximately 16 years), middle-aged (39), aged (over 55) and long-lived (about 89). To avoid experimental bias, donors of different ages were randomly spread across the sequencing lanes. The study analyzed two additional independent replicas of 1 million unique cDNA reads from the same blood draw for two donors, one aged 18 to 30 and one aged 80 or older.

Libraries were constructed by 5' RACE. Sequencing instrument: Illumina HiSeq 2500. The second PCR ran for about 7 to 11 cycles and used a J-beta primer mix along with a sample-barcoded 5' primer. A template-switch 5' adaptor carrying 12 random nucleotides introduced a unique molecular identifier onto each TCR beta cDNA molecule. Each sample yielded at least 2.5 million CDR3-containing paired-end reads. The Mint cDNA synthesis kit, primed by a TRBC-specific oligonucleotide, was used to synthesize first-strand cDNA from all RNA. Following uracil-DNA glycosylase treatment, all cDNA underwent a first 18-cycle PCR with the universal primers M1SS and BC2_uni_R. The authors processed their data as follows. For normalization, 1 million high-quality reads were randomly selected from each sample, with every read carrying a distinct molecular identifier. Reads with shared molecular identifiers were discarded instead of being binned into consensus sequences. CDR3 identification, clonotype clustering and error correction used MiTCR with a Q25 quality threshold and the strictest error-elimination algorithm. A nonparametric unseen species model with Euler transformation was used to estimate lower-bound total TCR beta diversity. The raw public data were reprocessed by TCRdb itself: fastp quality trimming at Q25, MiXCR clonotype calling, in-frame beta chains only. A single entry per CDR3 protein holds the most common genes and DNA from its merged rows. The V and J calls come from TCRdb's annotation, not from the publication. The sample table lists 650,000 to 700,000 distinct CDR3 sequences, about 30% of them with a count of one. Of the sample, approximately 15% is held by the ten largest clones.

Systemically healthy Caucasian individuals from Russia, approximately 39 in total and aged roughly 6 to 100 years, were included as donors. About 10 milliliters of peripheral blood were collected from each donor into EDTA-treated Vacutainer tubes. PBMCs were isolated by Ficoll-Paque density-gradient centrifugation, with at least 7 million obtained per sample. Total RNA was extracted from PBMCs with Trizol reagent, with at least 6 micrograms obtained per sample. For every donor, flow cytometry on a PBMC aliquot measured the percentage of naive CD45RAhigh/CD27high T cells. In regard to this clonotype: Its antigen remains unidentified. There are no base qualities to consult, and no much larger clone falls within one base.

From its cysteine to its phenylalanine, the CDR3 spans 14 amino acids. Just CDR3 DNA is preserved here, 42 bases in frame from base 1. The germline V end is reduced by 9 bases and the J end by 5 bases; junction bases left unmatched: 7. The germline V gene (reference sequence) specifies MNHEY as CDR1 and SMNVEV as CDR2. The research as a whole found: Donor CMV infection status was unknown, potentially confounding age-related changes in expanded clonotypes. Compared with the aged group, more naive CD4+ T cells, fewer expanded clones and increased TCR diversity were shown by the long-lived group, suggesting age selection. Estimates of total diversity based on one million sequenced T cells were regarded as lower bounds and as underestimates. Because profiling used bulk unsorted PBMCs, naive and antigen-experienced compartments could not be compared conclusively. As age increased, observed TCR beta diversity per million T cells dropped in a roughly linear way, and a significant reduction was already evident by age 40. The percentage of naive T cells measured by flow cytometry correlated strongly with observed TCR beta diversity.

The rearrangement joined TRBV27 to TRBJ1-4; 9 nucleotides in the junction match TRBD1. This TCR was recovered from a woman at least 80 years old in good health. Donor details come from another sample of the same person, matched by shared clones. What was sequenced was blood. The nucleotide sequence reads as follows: TGTGCCAGTCGGAGGGGGACAGGGAATGAAAAACTGTTTTTT. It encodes CASRRGTGNEKLFF.